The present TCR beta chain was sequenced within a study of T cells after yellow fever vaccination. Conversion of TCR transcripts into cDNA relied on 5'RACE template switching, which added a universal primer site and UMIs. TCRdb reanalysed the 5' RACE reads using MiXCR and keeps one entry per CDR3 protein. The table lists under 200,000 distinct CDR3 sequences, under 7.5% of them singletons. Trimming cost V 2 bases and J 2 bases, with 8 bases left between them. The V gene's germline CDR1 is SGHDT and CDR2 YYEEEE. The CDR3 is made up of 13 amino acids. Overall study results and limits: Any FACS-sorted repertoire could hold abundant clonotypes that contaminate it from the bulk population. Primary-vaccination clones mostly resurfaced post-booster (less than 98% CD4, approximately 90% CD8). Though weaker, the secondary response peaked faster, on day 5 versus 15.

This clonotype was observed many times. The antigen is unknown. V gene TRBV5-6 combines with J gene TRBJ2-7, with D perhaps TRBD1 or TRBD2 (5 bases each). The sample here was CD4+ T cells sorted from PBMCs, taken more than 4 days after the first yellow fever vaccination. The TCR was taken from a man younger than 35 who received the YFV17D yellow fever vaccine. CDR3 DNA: TGTGCCAGCAGCTTTCAGGGACCCTACGAGCAGTACTTC. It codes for CASSFQGPYEQYF.